The rows below give T cell receptor beta chains drawn from one sample of a study of regulatory T cells in long-lasting Graves disease. TCRdb re-called the multiplex PCR reads through MiXCR, storing one row per CDR3 protein. The table shows almost 450,000 distinct CDR3 sequences, with about 15% occurring only once. These records were also assigned to another study, of T cells in Graves' hyperthyroidism and ophthalmopathy.

Material: peripheral blood mononuclear cells (PBMCs), obtained at new diagnosis, from a patient treated with antithyroid drugs. Receptors were obtained from a young woman with Graves disease. CDR3s include the opening cysteine and the closing phenylalanine or tryptophan. The order of the fields is clone size, D gene, J gene, V gene, CDR3 protein, CDR3 DNA. A D gene is named only where the DNA matches it firmly. A row's size may be missing; if present it is once, few, many or a size class.

abundance: NA
d_gene: TRBD2
j_gene: TRBJ2-3
v_gene: TRBV9
CDR3aa: CASQGGGQADTQYF
CDR3nt: TGTGCCAGCCAGGGCGGGGGGCAGGCAGATACGCAGTATTTT

abundance: many
d_gene: TRBD2
j_gene: TRBJ2-1
v_gene: TRBV28
CDR3aa: CASSPWADGTSYGGEQFF
CDR3nt: TGTGCCAGCAGCCCGTGGGCGGATGGGACTAGCTATGGTGGTGAGCAGTTCTTC

abundance: once
d_gene: TRBD1
j_gene: TRBJ2-5
v_gene: TRBV4-1
CDR3aa: CASSVGQGLETQYF
CDR3nt: TGCGCCAGCAGCGTCGGACAGGGGTTGGAGACCCAGTACTTC

abundance: many
d_gene: NA
j_gene: TRBJ2-3
v_gene: TRBV6-1
CDR3aa: CASRPWRGTDTQYF
CDR3nt: TGTGCCAGCAGGCCTTGGCGGGGTACAGATACGCAGTATTTT

abundance: few
d_gene: TRBD2
j_gene: TRBJ2-3
v_gene: TRBV10-2
CDR3aa: CASSEGRTSGTDTQYF
CDR3nt: TGCGCCAGCAGTGAGGGTAGGACTAGCGGAACAGATACGCAGTATTTT

abundance: NA
d_gene: TRBD1
j_gene: TRBJ2-7
v_gene: TRBV9
CDR3aa: CASSVEDRAYPTTYEQYF
CDR3nt: TGTGCCAGCAGCGTAGAGGACAGGGCCTACCCGACCACTTACGAGCAGTACTTC

abundance: many
d_gene: NA
j_gene: TRBJ2-7
v_gene: TRBV6-1
CDR3aa: CASSQGLPYEQYF
CDR3nt: TGTGCCAGCAGCCAGGGTTTACCCTACGAGCAGTACTTC

abundance: many
d_gene: TRBD1
j_gene: TRBJ1-1
v_gene: TRBV5-1
CDR3aa: CASSLGGTAERRAFF
CDR3nt: TGCGCCAGCAGCTTGGGGGGGACAGCCGAAAGGAGAGCTTTCTTT

abundance: many
d_gene: NA
j_gene: TRBJ2-5
v_gene: TRBV14
CDR3aa: CASSTETQETQYF
CDR3nt: TGTGCCAGTTCGACAGAGACACAAGAGACCCAGTACTTC

abundance: many
d_gene: NA
j_gene: TRBJ2-7
v_gene: TRBV6-1
CDR3aa: CASSGQIGMPRLYEQYF
CDR3nt: TGTGCCAGCAGTGGACAGATCGGCATGCCCCGACTCTACGAGCAGTACTTC

abundance: many
d_gene: NA
j_gene: TRBJ1-5
v_gene: TRBV30
CDR3aa: CAWSVLGFNQPQHF
CDR3nt: TGTGCCTGGAGTGTACTGGGGTTCAATCAGCCCCAGCATTTT